The 27 T cell receptor beta chains given below trace back to one sample, sequenced in a study of blood T cell repertoires in COVID-19. Some clones are missing from TCRdb's copy, which holds only in-frame ones; the method was immunoSEQ multiplex PCR. The table has 100,000 to 150,000 clones, about 80% seen once. What was sequenced was peripheral blood. These receptor sequences come from a woman aged 45-60 years with acute or convalescent COVID-19.

The V and J genes are TRBV2 and TRBJ2-6; D might be TRBD2 (5 bases). V lost 7 bases, J lost 2 bases, and 15 bases lay in between. Looked up from germline, CDR1 is SNHLY and CDR2 is FYNNEI. This CDR3 region has 16 residues. CDR3 protein: CASKRTPQTGANVLTF. The CDR3, as DNA: TGTGCCAGCAAGCGGACGCCACAGACTGGGGCCAACGTCCTGACTTTC.

The sample holds a few counts of this clone. V usage is TRBV6-1 and J usage is TRBJ1-1; D is unresolved. Germline CDR1 MNHNS, CDR2 SASEGT. The CDR3 has 15 residues. Trimming removed 1 base from V and 2 bases from J, with 11 bases in between. CDR3 sequence (DNA): TGTGCCAGCAGTGAAGAAAAGCGGGTAAACACTGAAGCTTTCTTT. Protein sequence: CASSEEKRVNTEAFF.

This sequence joins TRBV29-1 and TRBJ1-1, with a possible D match to TRBD1 (6 bases). There are 12 residues in the CDR3. V shed 5 bases and J shed 7 bases, with 14 bases lying between them. CDR1 is SQVTM and CDR2 is ANQGSEA in the germline V gene. CDR3 coding DNA: TGCAGCGTTAGACAGGAGAAGATTGAAGCTTTCTTT. It is translated as CSVRQEKIEAFF.

CDR3 sequence (DNA): TGTGCCATCAGTGAACAGGGTGAAAAACTGTTTTTT. Encoded protein: CAISEQGEKLFF. The chain employs TRBV10-3 and TRBJ1-4; perhaps TRBD1 as D (6 bases). Germline V gene sequence: CDR1 ENHRY, CDR2 SYGVKD. Trimming pared 3 bases from V and 7 bases from J, leaving 6 bases between. CDR3 length: 12 residues.

The chain has TRBV3-1 (or the pseudogene TRBV3-2) and TRBJ2-1; TRBD1 might be the D (6 bases). Trimming stripped 2 bases from V and 10 bases from J, with 12 bases between. The CDR3 has 13 amino acids. Looked up from germline, CDR1 is LGHDT and CDR2 is YNNKEL (reference sequence). As DNA, the CDR3 is TGTGCCAGCAGCCAATTTCAGGGGCCCGAGCAGTTCTTC. Its protein is CASSQFQGPEQFF.

The rearrangement uses TRBV25-1 and TRBJ2-1; the match to TRBD2 covers 10 bases. V dropped 5 bases and J dropped 9; count of bases not matched to a gene: 7. Germline V lookup: CDR1 MGHDK, CDR2 SYGVNS. The CDR3 runs to 14 residues. The CDR3 DNA follows: TGTGCCAGCAGTCTTAGCGGGGGGCCGGGTGAGCAGTTCTTC. Translation gives CASSLSGGPGEQFF.

V gene TRBV9 combines with J gene TRBJ1-3; the match to TRBD1 covers 9 bases. The CDR3 runs 19 residues. The ends lost 3 bases at V and 4 bases at J; junction bases unmatched: 17. Germline assignment: CDR1 SGDLS and CDR2 YYNGEE. CDR3 sequence reads: CASSAPQRWTGESGNTIYF. For the CDR3, the DNA is TGTGCCAGCAGCGCCCCACAGCGTTGGACAGGGGAGTCCGGAAACACCATATATTTT.

The chain has TRBV7-8 and TRBJ1-4, with D perhaps matching TRBD1 (5 bases). The V gene lost 3 bases and the J gene lost 5 bases, with 13 bases spanning the gap. Germline loops: CDR1 SGHVS, CDR2 FQNEAQ. The CDR3 sequence is 15 residues long. The CDR3 loop is CASSFRGRINEKLFF. CDR3 DNA: TGTGCCAGCAGCTTTAGGGGCAGAATAAATGAAAAACTGTTTTTT.

V gene TRBV19 combines with J gene TRBJ1-1; D unclear. The CDR3 consists of 14 residues. Germline loops: CDR1 LNHDA, CDR2 SQIVND (reference sequence). V was trimmed by 5 bases and J by 1 base, leaving 11 bases between them. The CDR3 DNA reads as TGTGCCAGTAGTTTTGCGTTACCGAACACTGAAGCTTTCTTT. It is translated as CASSFALPNTEAFF.

This chain connects TRBV7-8 to TRBJ2-1; 8 bases match TRBD1. Germline assignment: CDR1 SGHVS and CDR2 FQNEAQ. The CDR3 length is 12 residues. The trim removed 4 bases at V and 9 bases at J, leaving 2 bases unmatched. CDR3 DNA: TGTGCCAGCAGCTCACAGGGGGGTGAGCAGTTCTTC. As protein: CASSSQGGEQFF.

This clone has a single count. CDR3 sequence: CASSSGTGVNTIYF. Written as DNA, the CDR3 is TGTGCCAGCAGCTCCGGGACAGGGGTGAACACCATATATTTT. V usage is TRBV7-9 and J usage is TRBJ1-3; 10 bases line up with TRBD1. J lost 7 bases, V lost 4 bases, and 4 bases had no gene match. CDR3 length: 14 amino acids. CDR1 is SEHNR, CDR2 FQNEAQ, per germline (reference sequence).

This sequence joins TRBV27 and TRBJ2-2, with unresolved D. Germline V lookup: CDR1 MNHEY, CDR2 SMNVEV (reference sequence). The length of the CDR3 is 12 residues. The V gene lost 2 bases and the J gene lost 7 bases, with 5 bases spanning the gap. The DNA of the CDR3 is TGTGCCAGCAGTTTAGGTAGCGGGGAGCTGTTTTTT. Its protein product is CASSLGSGELFF.

V and J are TRBV7-9 and TRBJ1-1; maybe TRBD1 (5 bases). Per germline, CDR1 SEHNR and CDR2 FQNEAQ (reference sequence). With 5 bases removed from V and 5 bases from J, the gap between germline ends came to 12 bases. The CDR3 is made up of 13 amino acids. CDR3 nucleotide sequence: TGTGCCAGCAGCGATCGGGGGGTTACTGAAGCTTTCTTT. Its translation: CASSDRGVTEAFF.

This sequence joins TRBV7-6 and TRBJ2-1; 10 bases align to TRBD2. CDR3 size: 16 residues. V was clipped by 4 bases and J by 4 bases; unmatched bases: 7. Germline CDR1 reads SGHVS; CDR2 reads FNYEAQ. This CDR3 reads CASSSEAGGGYNEQFF. Here the CDR3 DNA reads TGTGCCAGCAGCTCGGAAGCGGGAGGGGGGTACAATGAGCAGTTCTTC.

V usage is TRBV21-1 and J usage is TRBJ2-5; the table gives TRBD1 as D, unverified against the DNA. TRBV21-1 is marked as a pseudogene. CDR3 size: 18 residues. The CDR3 sequence: CASSKNQKTGATGETQYF. As DNA, the CDR3 is TGTGCCAGCAGCAAAAATCAGAAGACAGGCGCCACCGGGGAGACCCAGTACTTC.

The chain couples TRBV9 to TRBJ1-3; D might be TRBD1 (6 bases). Germline V gene data show CDR1 as SGDLS and CDR2 as YYNGEE. Trimming shortened V by 1 base and J by 3 bases, and 8 bases separated the two germline ends. This CDR3 is 14 amino acids long. The CDR3 DNA follows: TGTGCCAGCAGCGTAACAGGGAATGGAAACACCATATATTTT. Translating it yields CASSVTGNGNTIYF.

The rearrangement uses TRBV19 and TRBJ1-2; maybe TRBD1 (5 bases). Germline values: CDR1 LNHDA, CDR2 SQIVND (reference sequence). The CDR3 length is 14 residues. V was trimmed by 6 bases and J by 6 bases, leaving 17 bases between them. In nucleotides, the CDR3 is TGTGCCAGTAGACCCACCCTGGGGGGAAATGGCTACACCTTC. Translated: CASRPTLGGNGYTF.

This sequence joins TRBV12-3 or TRBV12-4 and TRBJ1-2; D call uncertain. This CDR3 comprises 13 residues. The V end lost 2 bases, the J end lost 5 bases, and 9 bases lay between the germline ends. CDR3 DNA: TGTGCCAGCAGTTTAACCCAGTGGTATGGCTACACCTTC. Amino acids: CASSLTQWYGYTF.

The V gene is TRBV6-5, the J gene TRBJ1-6, with no clear D. CDR1 and CDR2 from the germline V gene are MNHEY and SVGAGI. Trimming removed 0 bases at V and 11 bases at J, with 14 bases between. The CDR3 totals 15 residues. CDR3 DNA: TGTGCCAGCAGTTACTCTACATACCCACCCCCACCCCTCCACTTT. It yields the protein CASSYSTYPPPPLHF.

This chain links TRBV27 with TRBJ1-6, with TRBD1 matching 9 bases. Germline assignment: CDR1 MNHEY and CDR2 SMNVEV (reference sequence). CDR3 length: 18 residues. Trimming cost V 1 base and J 0 bases; bases outside gene matches: 4. CDR3 sequence (DNA): TGTGCCAGCAGTTTATTACAGGGGGCTACCTCCTATAATTCACCCCTCCACTTT. Translation: CASSLLQGATSYNSPLHF.

V is TRBV30 and J is TRBJ1-1, with D perhaps matching TRBD1 (5 bases). Trimming left V 4 bases short and J 4 bases short, with 19 bases between. The CDR3 is 15 residues long. Germline CDR1 GTSNPN, CDR2 SVGIG (reference sequence). As DNA, the CDR3 is TGTGCCTGGAATGCGGGGGGGACTTTGGGCACTGAAGCTTTCTTT. As protein: CAWNAGGTLGTEAFF.

The rearrangement uses TRBV29-1 and TRBJ1-2; D uncertain. The CDR3 loop spans 13 amino acids. From germline, CDR1 is SQVTM and CDR2 ANQGSEA. Trimming took 7 bases from V and 0 from J, leaving 12 bases between them. The CDR3, as DNA: TGCAGCGCGAAAACTGATTCTAACTATGGCTACACCTTC. Its translation: CSAKTDSNYGYTF.

The V call is TRBV10-3, the J call TRBJ2-7, with 14 nucleotides matching TRBD2. The CDR3 consists of 17 residues. Germline-derived CDR1 and CDR2 are ENHRY and SYGVKD. With 6 bases clipped from V and 3 bases from J, the junction kept 10 bases outside the gene matches. This chain's CDR3 is CAIRRGVGTSGSYEQYF. The CDR3 nucleotides are TGTGCCATCAGGAGGGGTGTTGGGACTAGCGGGAGCTACGAGCAGTACTTC.

The chain recombines TRBV2 with TRBJ1-1; 10 bases map to TRBD1. V shed 6 bases and J 5 bases; nucleotides not matched to a gene: 6. In germline, CDR1 is SNHLY, CDR2 FYNNEI. CDR3 length: 14 residues. The CDR3 region is CASSGDRGVTEAFF. In nucleotides, the CDR3 is TGTGCCAGCAGCGGGGACAGGGGAGTAACTGAAGCTTTCTTT.

The J gene is TRBJ2-2, the V gene TRBV18; 7 positions agree with TRBD1. CDR1 and CDR2 from the germline V gene are KGHSH and LQKENI. The CDR3 covers 16 residues. Germline trimming cut 2 bases from V and 2 bases from J; bases unmatched to any gene: 5. The CDR3 bases are TGTGCCAGCTCACCAAACCGACAGGGTAACACCGGGGAGCTGTTTTTT. Translation: CASSPNRQGNTGELFF.

The V gene is TRBV6-5, the J gene TRBJ1-1, with D uncertain. The CDR3 covers 14 residues. Trimming removed 2 bases at V and 1 base at J, with 8 bases between. CDR1 MNHEY and CDR2 SVGAGI come from the germline V gene. The CDR3: CASSYHRGNTEAFF. CDR3 in DNA: TGTGCCAGCAGTTACCATCGCGGGAACACTGAAGCTTTCTTT.

V and J are TRBV5-1 and TRBJ1-3; D gene ambiguous. V shed 0 bases and J shed 2 bases, with 6 bases lying between them. The length of the CDR3 is 14 residues. Germline-derived CDR1 and CDR2 are SGHRS and YFSETQ. CDR3 residues: CASSLADTGNTIYF. CDR3 coding DNA: TGCGCCAGCAGCTTGGCTGACACTGGAAACACCATATATTTT.